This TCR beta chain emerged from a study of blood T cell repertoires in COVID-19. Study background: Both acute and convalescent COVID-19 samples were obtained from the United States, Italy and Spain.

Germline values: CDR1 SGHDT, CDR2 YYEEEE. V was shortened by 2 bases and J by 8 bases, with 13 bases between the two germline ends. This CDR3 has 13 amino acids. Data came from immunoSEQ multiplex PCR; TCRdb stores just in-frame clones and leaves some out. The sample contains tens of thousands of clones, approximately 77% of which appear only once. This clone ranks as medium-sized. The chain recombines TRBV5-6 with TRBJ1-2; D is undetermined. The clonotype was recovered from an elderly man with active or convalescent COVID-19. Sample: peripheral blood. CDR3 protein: CASSLPNAGGYTF. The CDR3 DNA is TGTGCCAGCAGCTTACCAAACGCGGGAGGCTACACCTTC. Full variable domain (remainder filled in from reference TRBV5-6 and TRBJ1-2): DAGVTQSPTHLIKTRGQQVTLRCSPKSGHDTVSWYQQALGQGPQFIFQYYEEEERQRGNFPDRFSGHQFPNYSSELNVNALLLGDSALYLCASSLPNAGGYTFGSGTRLTVV.